This passage covers 19 T cell receptor beta chains from one sample sequenced in a study of blood T cells in healthy people across ages. For the second PCR, which ran for 7 to 11 cycles, a sample-barcoded 5' primer and a J-beta primer mix were used. MiXCR, run by TCRdb on the 5' RACE reads, gives a single entry per CDR3 protein. The sample has around 1.5 million distinct CDR3 sequences; approximately 60% are singletons. The sequenced material came from blood. Receptors originate from a young man in good health.

The V and J genes are TRBV2 and TRBJ2-7, with 15 nucleotides matching TRBD2. With 5 bases clipped from V and 5 bases from J, the junction kept 4 bases outside the gene matches. CDR1 SNHLY and CDR2 FYNNEI come from the germline V gene. The CDR3 has 15 amino acids. The CDR3 spells CASSSGLAGGHEQYF. Written as DNA, the CDR3 is TGTGCCAGCAGTTCGGGACTAGCGGGAGGCCACGAGCAGTACTTC.

CDR3 DNA: TGTGCCAGCAGCTTAGATTTTGAGGGAAGGAAGAGGTTAACGGACAATGAGCAGTTCTTC. Protein sequence: CASSLDFEGRKRLTDNEQFF. The rearrangement uses TRBV11-2 and TRBJ2-1; tentative D call: TRBD2 (5 bases). Between the trimmed V and J ends, which lost 0 bases and 5 bases, there was a span of 26 bases. The CDR3 is 20 residues long. Germline CDR1 SGHAT, CDR2 FQNNGV.

This clonotype was counted between two and nine times. V gene TRBV25-1 combines with J gene TRBJ2-3; the match to TRBD1 covers 7 bases. This CDR3 is 19 amino acids long. Trimming cost V 1 base and J 8 bases; bases outside gene matches: 21. Germline V gene sequence: CDR1 MGHDK, CDR2 SYGVNS. The CDR3 loop reads CASSESFLLRDSHRGTQYF. CDR3 nucleotides: TGTGCCAGCAGTGAATCGTTCTTGCTCCGGGACAGCCATCGAGGTACGCAGTATTTT.

In this sample, this clonotype turned up a few times. The rearrangement uses TRBV11-2 and TRBJ2-7; 7 bases match TRBD1. The CDR3 extends over 16 amino acids. Germline CDR1 reads SGHAT; CDR2 reads FQNNGV. The V and J ends lost 1 base and 0 bases, in that order; junction bases with no gene match: 6. DNA of the CDR3: TGTGCCAGCAGCTTAGCCACAGGGGCGAGCTCCTACGAGCAGTACTTC. It yields the protein CASSLATGASSYEQYF.

As to this clonotype: One end of the junction fails to match germline, which may point to a read error. The rearrangement links TRBV14 to TRBJ2-5; D ambiguous. The CDR3 sequence is 16 residues long. Germline-derived CDR1 and CDR2 are SGHDN and FVKESK. The CDR3 sequence: CAGSQYGPRFQETQYF. The DNA for the CDR3 is TGTGCCGGCAGCCAATATGGACCAAGGTTCCAAGAGACCCAGTACTTC.

This clonotype was observed a handful of times. CDR3 protein: CASSGSGGPQETQYF. For the CDR3, the DNA is TGTGCCAGCAGCGGTAGCGGGGGACCTCAAGAGACCCAGTACTTC. This chain connects TRBV5-5 to TRBJ2-5; 9 nucleotides line up with TRBD2. In germline, CDR1 is SGHKS, CDR2 YYEKEE (reference sequence). The V segment lost 4 bases and the J segment 2 bases; nucleotides outside the gene matches: 6. This CDR3 contains 15 residues.

This chain connects TRBV29-1 to TRBJ1-2, with TRBD1 matching 8 bases. Germline CDR1 reads SQVTM; CDR2 reads ANQGSEA. The CDR3 is made up of 16 amino acids. With V trimmed by 0 bases and J by 2 bases, 8 bases remained unmatched. The CDR3 bases are TGCAGCGTTGAAGATCGGGACAGGCCTGAAAACTATGGCTACACCTTC. As protein: CSVEDRDRPENYGYTF.

The table lists this clonotype with a count of one. The genes are TRBV6-2 or TRBV6-3 and TRBJ1-5; tentative D call: TRBD1 (6 bases). This CDR3 has 14 amino acids. Germline V lookup: CDR1 MNHEY, CDR2 SVGEGT. V was cut by 5 bases and J by 7 bases, with 15 bases left in between. This chain's CDR3 is CASSEQGLRQPQHF. In nucleotides, the CDR3 is TGTGCCAGCAGTGAACAGGGTTTACGGCAGCCCCAGCATTTT.

This clonotype showed up just a few times. V is TRBV6-6 and J is TRBJ2-1; D unresolved. The length of the CDR3 is 13 residues. V dropped 5 bases and J dropped 9 bases, with 14 bases sitting between them. The V gene's germline CDR1 is MNHNY and CDR2 SVGAGI (reference sequence). Here the CDR3 reads CASSPSRGPEQFF. The CDR3 bases are TGTGCCAGCAGTCCCTCCAGAGGACCTGAGCAGTTCTTC.

This rearrangement joins TRBV10-2 to TRBJ2-3; D perhaps matches TRBD2 (6 bases). The length of the CDR3 is 16 residues. The germline V gene encodes CDR1 WSHSY and CDR2 SAAADI. With 0 bases removed from V and 0 bases from J, the gap between germline ends came to 10 bases. This CDR3 reads CASSESWGVSTDTQYF. The CDR3 nucleotides read TGCGCCAGCAGTGAGTCCTGGGGGGTCAGCACAGATACGCAGTATTTT.

The chain is built from TRBV4-3 and TRBJ2-7; possibly TRBD1 for D (5 bases). The J call is in doubt because the DNA end fits TRBJ2-5 better. The germline V gene encodes CDR1 LGHNA and CDR2 YSLEER. The CDR3 contains 15 residues. This CDR3 is CASSQDEGRVETQYF. In DNA form, the CDR3 reads TGCGCCAGCAGCCAAGACGAAGGCAGGGTGGAGACCCAGTACTTC.

This clonotype was recorded a few times. The chain joins TRBV6-5 to TRBJ2-1, with D perhaps TRBD1 or TRBD2 (5 bases each). The CDR3 runs 14 residues. Trimming removed 0 bases from V and 10 bases from J, with 13 bases in between. Germline loops: CDR1 MNHEY, CDR2 SVGAGI. CDR3 residues: CASSYSNRGGEQFF. Written as DNA, the CDR3 is TGTGCCAGCAGTTACTCGAATCGGGGCGGGGAGCAGTTCTTC.

In its sample, this clonotype was seen a few times. The chain combines TRBV5-1 with TRBJ1-1; D is perhaps TRBD1 (5 bases). CDR3 length: 15 amino acids. The germline gives CDR1 SGHRS, CDR2 YFSETQ. V shed 0 bases and J shed 4 bases, with 13 bases lying between them. CDR3 in DNA: TGCGCCAGCAGCTTGGCCGCGGGGGTGAGCACTGAAGCTTTCTTT. It specifies CASSLAAGVSTEAFF.

This clonotype has more than one count but fewer than ten. This chain uses TRBV5-1 with TRBJ2-7, with 14 positions matching TRBD2. Germline V gene data show CDR1 as SGHRS and CDR2 as YFSETQ. The CDR3 has 15 residues. The junction had 3 bases not matched to a gene; V was cut back by 4 bases and J by 3 bases. Here the CDR3 DNA reads TGCGCCAGCAGCGTGGGACTAGCGGGAGACTACGAGCAGTACTTC. Translated, it gives CASSVGLAGDYEQYF.

The chain has TRBV4-2 and TRBJ2-3, with D possibly matching TRBD2 (5 bases). Trimming stripped 3 bases from V and 10 bases from J, with 17 bases between. Looked up from germline, CDR1 is LGHNA and CDR2 is YNFKEQ. The CDR3 sequence is 14 residues long. CDR3 nucleotides: TGTGCCAGCAGCCATCGGGTAGGAGGTTTTCCGCAGTATTTT. Residues: CASSHRVGGFPQYF.

This clonotype has a handful of counts. The chain combines TRBV29-1 with TRBJ2-5, with D tentatively TRBD2 (5 bases). CDR1 and CDR2 from the germline V gene are SQVTM and ANQGSEA. Trimming pared 4 bases from V and 11 bases from J, leaving 14 bases between. The CDR3 is made up of 11 amino acids. CDR3 amino acids: CSVVGGWEQYF. The CDR3 coding sequence is TGCAGCGTTGTAGGTGGGTGGGAGCAGTACTTC.

The rearrangement links TRBV7-2 to TRBJ2-6, with TRBD1 matching 10 bases. From germline, CDR1 is SGHTA and CDR2 FQGNSA. This CDR3 has 16 residues. Losses at the gene ends were 5 bases for V and 2 bases for J; bases not matched to a gene: 3. The CDR3 nucleotides read TGTGCCAGCAGCCAGGGGACAGGGGCTGGGGCCAACGTCCTGACTTTC. It translates to CASSQGTGAGANVLTF.

This clonotype was detected a few times. The V gene is TRBV12-3 or TRBV12-4, the J gene TRBJ2-3; D unclear. This CDR3 has 13 residues. The germline V and J ends were trimmed by 6 bases and 4 bases, with 11 bases remaining between them. CDR3: CASRAPAADTQYF. CDR3 DNA: TGTGCCAGCAGGGCCCCCGCTGCAGATACGCAGTATTTT.

This clonotype appeared a few times. This chain links TRBV12-3 or TRBV12-4 with TRBJ2-7, with D perhaps given as TRBD1 or TRBD2 (5 bases each). V lost 5 bases, J lost 6 bases, and 14 bases lay in between. This CDR3 contains 13 residues. CDR3 region: CASSPRDQLEQYF. In nucleotides, the CDR3 is TGTGCCAGCAGTCCCCGGGACCAACTCGAGCAGTACTTC.